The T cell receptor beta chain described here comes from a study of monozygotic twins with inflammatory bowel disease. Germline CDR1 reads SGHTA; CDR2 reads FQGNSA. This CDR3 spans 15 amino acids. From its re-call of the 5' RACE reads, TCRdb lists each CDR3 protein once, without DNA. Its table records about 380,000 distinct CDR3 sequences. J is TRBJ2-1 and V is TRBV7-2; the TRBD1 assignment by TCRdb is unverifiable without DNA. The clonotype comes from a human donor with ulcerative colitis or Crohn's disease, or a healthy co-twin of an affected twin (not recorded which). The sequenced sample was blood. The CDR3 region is CASSLSGGLYNEQFF.